This is a list of T cell receptor beta chains from one sample in a study of memory B cells and T cells in multiple sclerosis. Their specific antigens are unknown. Here immunoSEQ multiplex PCR was the method, and the copy in TCRdb shows in-frame clones only, minus some. The table has 40,000 to 50,000 clones, roughly four fifths seen once. Specimen: PBMCs from blood kept in culture. The receptor set was obtained from a human donor with multiple sclerosis. The CDR3 runs from the conserved cysteine through the conserved F or W. A D gene is named only where the DNA matches it firmly. Clone size is not always given. Where it is, it says once, few, many or a class for expanded clones.

d_call: .; j_call: TRBJ1-2; clone_size: few; v_call: TRBV19; cdr3_aa: CASSIDGADGYTF; cdr3_nt: TGTGCCAGTAGTATAGACGGAGCGGACGGCTACACCTTC
d_call: .; j_call: TRBJ1-5; clone_size: .; v_call: TRBV7-9; cdr3_aa: CASSTQGNQPQHF; cdr3_nt: TGTGCCAGCAGCACCCAGGGAAATCAGCCCCAGCATTTT
d_call: .; j_call: TRBJ1-2; clone_size: .; v_call: TRBV15; cdr3_aa: CATSRALQGDGYTF; cdr3_nt: TGTGCCACCAGCAGAGCCCTACAGGGTGATGGCTACACCTTC
d_call: TRBD1; j_call: TRBJ1-1; clone_size: .; v_call: TRBV6-5; cdr3_aa: CASRLTGVRAEAFF; cdr3_nt: TGTGCCAGCAGACTTACAGGGGTGAGAGCTGAAGCTTTCTTT
d_call: .; j_call: TRBJ2-5; clone_size: .; v_call: TRBV5-1; cdr3_aa: CASTLPASAPGPQETQYF; cdr3_nt: TGCGCCAGCACCCTTCCCGCTAGCGCCCCGGGTCCACAAGAGACCCAGTACTTC
d_call: .; j_call: TRBJ1-1; clone_size: .; v_call: TRBV15; cdr3_aa: CATRPGPGNTEAFF; cdr3_nt: TGTGCCACCAGACCGGGCCCAGGGAACACTGAAGCTTTCTTT
d_call: .; j_call: TRBJ2-5; clone_size: .; v_call: TRBV11-2; cdr3_aa: CASSLGRRETQYF; cdr3_nt: TGTGCCAGCAGCTTAGGTCGCCGCGAGACCCAGTACTTC
d_call: .; j_call: TRBJ2-3; clone_size: .; v_call: TRBV10-3; cdr3_aa: CASQPGSDTQYF; cdr3_nt: TGTGCCTCCCAGCCTGGATCAGATACGCAGTATTTT
d_call: .; j_call: TRBJ1-2; clone_size: .; v_call: TRBV4-2; cdr3_aa: CASSSEGGTNYGYTF; cdr3_nt: TGTGCCAGCAGTTCGGAGGGAGGGACTAACTATGGCTACACCTTC
d_call: .; j_call: TRBJ1-2; clone_size: few; v_call: TRBV4-1; cdr3_aa: CASSQVGAYGYTF; cdr3_nt: TGCGCCAGCAGCCAAGTAGGGGCCTATGGCTACACCTTC
d_call: .; j_call: TRBJ2-5; clone_size: .; v_call: TRBV10-1; cdr3_aa: CASSELGGETQYF; cdr3_nt: TGCGCCAGCAGTGAGTTGGGTGGAGAGACCCAGTACTTC
d_call: .; j_call: TRBJ1-3; clone_size: .; v_call: TRBV6-5; cdr3_aa: CASSYSGARVGNTIYF; cdr3_nt: TGTGCCAGCAGTTACTCGGGCGCTCGCGTGGGGAACACCATATATTTT
d_call: .; j_call: TRBJ2-5; clone_size: .; v_call: TRBV5-6; cdr3_aa: CASSLVSGLQETQYF; cdr3_nt: TGTGCCAGCAGCTTGGTTTCGGGTTTACAAGAGACCCAGTACTTC
d_call: .; j_call: TRBJ1-1; clone_size: .; v_call: TRBV15; cdr3_aa: CATSRGRENTEAFF; cdr3_nt: TGTGCCACCAGCAGAGGAAGGGAAAACACTGAAGCTTTCTTT
d_call: .; j_call: TRBJ2-3; clone_size: .; v_call: TRBV19; cdr3_aa: CASSTGLPDTQYF; cdr3_nt: TGTGCCAGTAGTACAGGACTACCAGATACGCAGTATTTT
d_call: .; j_call: TRBJ2-5; clone_size: .; v_call: TRBV2; cdr3_aa: CASSPNDRLETQYF; cdr3_nt: TGTGCCAGCAGTCCTAACGACAGACTAGAGACCCAGTACTTC